This T cell receptor (beta chain) was retrieved from a study of blood T cell repertoires in COVID-19. Overall study: Acute-phase and convalescent COVID-19 samples originated in the United States, Italy and Spain. PBMCs, B-cell-depleted T cells, or T cells were the source of the cDNA or gDNA that made up the material.

The CDR3 covers 13 residues. Germline CDR1 MNHEY, CDR2 SVGAGI. V lost 7 bases to trimming and J lost 2 bases, with 6 bases between them. As processed by the authors: Reference gene primer amplification gave estimated nucleated cell counts. Data came from immunoSEQ multiplex PCR; TCRdb stores just in-frame clones and leaves some out. D and trimming were read from the DNA, whereas the V and J calls and clone size are those reported in that table. The repertoire holds 45,000 to 65,000 clones, with 70% to 85% as singletons. This clone was detected once. Sequencing input: peripheral blood. This clonotype was sampled from a man in his sixties with acute or convalescent COVID-19. The V and J genes are TRBV6-5 and TRBJ2-6; unclear D gene. The CDR3 spells CASTNPGANVLTF. The CDR3 nucleotides read TGTGCCAGCACCAATCCTGGGGCCAACGTCCTGACTTTC.